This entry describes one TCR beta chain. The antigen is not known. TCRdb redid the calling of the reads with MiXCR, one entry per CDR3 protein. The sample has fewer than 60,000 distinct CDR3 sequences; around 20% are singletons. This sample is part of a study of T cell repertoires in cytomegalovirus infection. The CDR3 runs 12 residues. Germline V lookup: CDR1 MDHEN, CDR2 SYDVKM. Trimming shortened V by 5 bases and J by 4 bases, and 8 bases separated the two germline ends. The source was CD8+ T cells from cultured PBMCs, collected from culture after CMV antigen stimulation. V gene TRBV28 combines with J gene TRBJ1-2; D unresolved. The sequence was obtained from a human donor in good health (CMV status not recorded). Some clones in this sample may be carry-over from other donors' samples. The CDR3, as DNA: TGTGCCAGCAGTGACGAGGGCTATGGCTACACCTTC. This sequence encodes CASSDEGYGYTF.